Presented here are 3 T cell receptor beta chains from one specimen sequenced in a study of blood T cell repertoires in COVID-19. Profiled with immunoSEQ multiplex PCR; TCRdb holds only in-frame clones, not every one. The table has a few hundred thousand clones, approximately 90% seen once; the top ten hold around an eighth. The sample consisted of peripheral blood. These receptors originate from a woman aged 55 to 70 with acute or convalescent COVID-19.

The V call is TRBV6-6, the J call TRBJ2-1, with 9 bases matching TRBD2. The CDR3 is made up of 14 amino acids. Germline V gene data show CDR1 as MNHNY and CDR2 as SVGAGI (reference sequence). Trimming at V came to 5 bases and at J to 3 bases, leaving 2 bases not matched to a gene. The CDR3 nucleotides read TGTGCCAGCAGTATTAGCGGGGGCTACAATGAGCAGTTCTTC. It is translated as CASSISGGYNEQFF.

This clone was detected only a few times. In nucleotides, the CDR3 is TGTGCCTGGAGGTCCGGGACAGGACTCGTTAGCACAGATACGCAGTATTTT. Translating it yields CAWRSGTGLVSTDTQYF. The chain carries TRBV30 and TRBJ2-3; TRBD1 aligns across 8 bases. The CDR3 contains 17 residues. The V gene end was trimmed by 3 bases and the J gene end by 0 bases; junction bases not matched to a gene: 11. Per germline, CDR1 GTSNPN and CDR2 SVGIG (reference sequence). Looking up the rest from reference TRBV30 and TRBJ2-3 gives the full variable domain: SQTIHQWPATLVQPVGSPLSLECTVEGTSNPNLYWYRQAAGRGLQLLFYSVGIGQISSEVPQNLSASRPQDRQFILSSKKLLLSDSGFYLCAWRSGTGLVSTDTQYFGPGTRLTVL.

This chain links TRBV20-1 with TRBJ2-1; no firm D call. Germline CDR1 reads DFQATT; CDR2 reads SNEGSKA (reference sequence). The CDR3 length is 11 residues. The V gene lost 2 bases and the J gene lost 4 bases, with 3 bases spanning the gap. The CDR3 protein is CSARTYNEQFF. CDR3 DNA sequence: TGCAGTGCTAGAACTTACAATGAGCAGTTCTTC.